Listed here are 2 T cell receptor beta chains from one sample, sequenced in a study of shared clonotypes between healthy human individuals. Method: immunoSEQ multiplex PCR; TCRdb's copy keeps in-frame clones and lacks some. The repertoire holds about 2.3 million clones, under 95% seen once, with 0.37% in the top ten. The sequencing sample was made of naive CD4+ T cells from PBMCs. Stated subset: CD45RA+ positively selected. Receptor source: a man aged 18 to 35 in good health. Some clones in this sample may be carry-over from other donors' samples.

The V call is TRBV7-6, the J call TRBJ2-2; TRBD1 aligns across 7 bases. This CDR3 spans 17 amino acids. The J segment lost 1 base and the V segment lost 0 bases, leaving 5 bases of the junction unmatched. Germline CDR1 and CDR2: SGHVS and FNYEAQ. The CDR3 here is CASSLASGTENTGELFF. As DNA, the CDR3 is TGTGCCAGCAGCTTAGCGAGTGGGACAGAGAACACCGGGGAGCTGTTTTTT. Complete variable domain (other parts from reference TRBV7-6 and TRBJ2-2): GAGVSQSPRYKVTKRGQDVALRCDPISGHVSLYWYRQALGQGPEFLTYFNYEAQQDKSGLPNDRFSAERPEGSISTLTIQRTEQRDSAMYRCASSLASGTENTGELFFGEGSRLTVL.

The V gene is TRBV6-5, the J gene TRBJ2-7; D gene uncertain. This CDR3 has 13 amino acids. The V end lost 2 bases, the J end lost 1 base, and 6 bases lay between the germline ends. CDR1 is MNHEY, CDR2 SVGAGI, per germline. The chain's CDR3 is CASSYRQSYEQYF. The DNA of the CDR3 is TGTGCCAGCAGTTACCGGCAGTCCTACGAGCAGTACTTC.